This T cell receptor (beta chain) was sequenced for a study of blood T cell repertoires in COVID-19. V was clipped by 2 bases and J by 4 bases, with 10 bases between them. The germline CDR1 and CDR2 sequences are SGHAT and FQNNGV. This CDR3 region has 14 residues. Data came from immunoSEQ multiplex PCR; TCRdb stores just in-frame clones and leaves some out. The sample has around 300,000 clones; nearly 90% are singletons. Sequenced input: peripheral blood. This sequence originates from a woman aged 40 to 55 with COVID-19, enrolled during active disease. The rearrangement uses TRBV11-2 and TRBJ2-3; D is unclear. CDR3 region: CASSLRGMSDTQYF. CDR3 nucleotides: TGTGCCAGCAGCTTAAGAGGAATGTCAGATACGCAGTATTTT.